The 23 T cell receptor beta chains below all came from one sample that was sequenced in a study of neurological immune-mediated disorders (dated by TCRdb to between 2019 and 2020). The library was made by 5' RACE. Sequenced on an Illumina HiSeq 2500. TCRdb ran its own pipeline on the public reads, namely fastp trimming at Q25 and MiXCR clone calling, and kept in-frame beta chains. Rows merge per CDR3 protein into single entries with the most common DNA and genes. The table for this sample lists some 60,000 distinct CDR3 sequences; 8.5% to 10% of them were counted only once. Of the sample, around 13% is held by the ten largest clones. The meaning of the sample's time point label: longitudinal time-point 2. Sequencing used PBMCs. The receptors were sampled from a man aged 25-40 years in good health.

This clonotype was seen repeatedly, ten times or more. V and J are TRBV6-2 or TRBV6-3 and TRBJ1-1; D unclear. The CDR3 is 13 amino acids. Looked up from germline, CDR1 is MNHEY and CDR2 is SVGEGT. V was trimmed by 7 bases and J by 1 base, leaving 10 bases between them. CDR3 residues: CASIKTGNTEAFF. The CDR3 DNA sequence: TGTGCCAGCATTAAGACGGGGAACACTGAAGCTTTCTTT.

This clonotype was seen ten or more times. J is TRBJ2-7 and V is TRBV5-1, with D perhaps TRBD2 (6 bases). CDR1 and CDR2 (germline): SGHRS, YFSETQ. Between the trimmed V and J ends, which lost 1 base and 0 bases, there was a span of 17 bases. This CDR3 region has 17 residues. The CDR3 spells CASSLPLGAGSSYEQYF. CDR3 sequence (DNA): TGCGCCAGCAGCTTGCCCCTAGGGGCGGGGAGCTCCTACGAGCAGTACTTC.

This clonotype was observed at least ten times. This rearrangement joins TRBV12-3 or TRBV12-4 to TRBJ2-7; D may correspond to TRBD1 or TRBD2 (6 bases each). The CDR3 is 18 residues long. The V end lost 5 bases, the J end lost 2 bases, and 25 bases lay between the germline ends. CDR3 sequence reads: CASSVGLGGPPYTYEQYF. The CDR3 bases are TGTGCCAGCAGTGTGGGGTTAGGGGGGCCCCCCTACACCTACGAGCAGTACTTC.

This clonotype was found many times. This chain links TRBV7-8 with TRBJ1-5; D is unresolved. The V gene's germline CDR1 is SGHVS and CDR2 FQNEAQ. Trimming took 2 bases from V and 0 from J, leaving 14 bases between them. CDR3 size: 17 residues. The CDR3 DNA reads TGTGCCAGCAGCTTATGGGCGGGTAGCGATAGCAATCAGCCCCAGCATTTT. It specifies CASSLWAGSDSNQPQHF.

At least ten counts were recorded for this clonotype. The chain couples TRBV4-1 to TRBJ1-1; D not certain. The V end lost 6 bases, the J end lost 7 bases, and 21 bases lay between the germline ends. Germline V gene lookup returns CDR1 MGHRA and CDR2 YSYEKL. The CDR3 has 15 residues. CDR3 sequence: CASRVDSETILEAFF. The CDR3, as DNA: TGCGCCAGCAGAGTAGACTCGGAGACAATCCTTGAAGCTTTCTTT.

This clonotype showed up many times. The chain has TRBV6-5 and TRBJ1-1; D is possibly TRBD1 (5 bases). This CDR3 has 14 residues. The germline CDR1 and CDR2 sequences are MNHEY and SVGAGI. Trimming took off 1 base at V and 3 bases at J, with 9 bases between the two ends. Here the CDR3 DNA reads TGTGCCAGCAGTTACTACGGGGGACACACTGAAGCTTTCTTT. Its protein product is CASSYYGGHTEAFF.

This clonotype was picked up many times. The chain employs TRBV14 and TRBJ2-7; 13 bases agree with TRBD2. CDR1 SGHDN and CDR2 FVKESK come from the germline V gene. CDR3 length: 15 residues. J lost 2 bases, V lost 5 bases, and 3 bases had no gene match. CDR3 sequence reads: CASSGLAGVPYEQYF. The CDR3 DNA reads as TGTGCCAGCAGCGGACTAGCGGGAGTGCCCTACGAGCAGTACTTC.

The sample holds many counts of this clonotype. This chain uses TRBV30 with TRBJ2-2; 7 bases are a match to TRBD1. Germline V lookup: CDR1 GTSNPN, CDR2 SVGIG (reference sequence). Unmatched junction bases numbered 9, after V lost 6 bases and J lost 2 bases. CDR3 length: 15 amino acids. Written as DNA, the CDR3 is TGTGCCTGTATGTCCGGGACAGAAAACACCGGGGAGCTGTTTTTT. This gives the protein CACMSGTENTGELFF.

This chain joins TRBV7-3 and TRBJ2-3; D is possibly TRBD2 (5 bases). The CDR3 spans 15 residues. Germline loops: CDR1 SGHTA, CDR2 FQGTGA. Trimming cost V 5 bases and J 2 bases, with 14 bases left between them. Here the CDR3 DNA reads TGTGCCAGCAGCCGGAGCGGTTTCTCCACAGATACGCAGTATTTT. It translates to CASSRSGFSTDTQYF.

Ten or more counts support this clonotype. The chain recombines TRBV20-1 with TRBJ1-5, with D possibly being TRBD1 (5 bases). The CDR3 is made up of 15 amino acids. Trimming left V 3 bases short and J 2 bases short, with 14 bases between. CDR1 and CDR2 from the germline V gene are DFQATT and SNEGSKA (reference sequence). DNA for the CDR3: TGCAGTGCTAGCGGAGGGGATGTCGGCAATCAGCCCCAGCATTTT. Protein product: CSASGGDVGNQPQHF.

There are many counts of this clonotype. The chain recombines TRBV20-1 with TRBJ1-2; D gene unclear. V lost 0 bases and J 6 bases, leaving 14 bases between the germline ends. The CDR3 runs to 14 residues. Germline V gene lookup returns CDR1 DFQATT and CDR2 SNEGSKA (reference sequence). The CDR3 DNA reads as TGCAGTGCTAGAGATCATTCTAAATGGGATGGCTACACCTTC. The encoded protein is CSARDHSKWDGYTF.

There are many counts of this clonotype. This chain joins TRBV20-1 and TRBJ2-5; TRBD2 is a possible D gene (6 bases). The CDR3 is 15 amino acids. Between the trimmed V and J ends, which lost 0 bases and 4 bases, there was a span of 15 bases. In germline, CDR1 is DFQATT, CDR2 SNEGSKA (reference sequence). CDR3 protein: CSARDQRAGVETQYF. CDR3 DNA sequence: TGCAGTGCTAGAGATCAGCGGGCTGGGGTAGAGACCCAGTACTTC.

This clonotype has just one count. V gene TRBV28 combines with J gene TRBJ2-7; TRBD2 matches 9 bases. This CDR3 has 17 amino acids. Germline V gene sequence: CDR1 MDHEN, CDR2 SYDVKM. The CDR3 sequence: CISDNFPRGSGSREQYF. In DNA form, the CDR3 reads TGTATCAGCGACAACTTCCCTCGGGGTAGCGGGAGTCGGGAGCAGTACTTC.

This clonotype came up many times. This chain connects TRBV6-4 to TRBJ1-1, with D unclear. This CDR3 is 13 amino acids long. CDR1 is MRHNA, CDR2 SNTAGT, per germline. V was cut by 2 bases and J by 1 base, with 5 bases left in between. In nucleotides, the CDR3 is TGTGCCAGCAGTGACAGGGCGAACACTGAAGCTTTCTTT. Protein sequence: CASSDRANTEAFF.

This clonotype was observed many times. The chain joins TRBV4-1 to TRBJ1-5; D not certain. V lost 0 bases and J 3 bases, leaving 9 bases between the germline ends. The CDR3 contains 15 residues. Per the germline V gene, CDR1 is MGHRA and CDR2 is YSYEKL. CDR3 sequence reads: CASSQEEGNNQPQHF. The DNA of the CDR3 is TGCGCCAGCAGCCAAGAGGAGGGAAACAATCAGCCCCAGCATTTT.

This clonotype was counted many times. This chain uses TRBV29-1 with TRBJ2-7; 12 bases align to TRBD2. The CDR3 loop spans 14 amino acids. The J segment lost 4 bases and the V segment lost 7 bases, leaving 8 bases of the junction unmatched. The germline CDR1 and CDR2 sequences are SQVTM and ANQGSEA. CDR3 in amino acids: CSAETSGSFYEQYF. CDR3 in DNA: TGCAGCGCCGAGACTAGCGGGAGTTTTTACGAGCAGTACTTC.

This clonotype was counted ten times or more. The chain links TRBV9 to TRBJ2-7; TRBD2 is a possible D gene (5 bases). Trimming took off 0 bases at V and 5 bases at J, with 9 bases between the two ends. Germline CDR1 is SGDLS and CDR2 is YYNGEE. The CDR3 extends over 13 amino acids. CDR3 protein: CASSVDLGDEQYF. The CDR3 nucleotides are TGTGCCAGCAGCGTAGATCTCGGGGACGAGCAGTACTTC.

This clonotype was recorded many times. The chain uses TRBV12-3 or TRBV12-4 and TRBJ1-6, with D uncertain. V lost 3 bases to trimming and J lost 8 bases, with 11 bases between them. This CDR3 has 14 amino acids. CDR3 DNA sequence: TGTGCCAGCAGTTTGGGTCCCCCGGATTCACCCCTCCACTTT. Translation: CASSLGPPDSPLHF.

This clonotype was observed at least ten times. The chain is built from TRBV25-1 and TRBJ2-2; 9 bases are a match to TRBD1. Germline CDR1 and CDR2: MGHDK and SYGVNS. The CDR3 totals 16 residues. After removal of 1 base from V and 1 base from J, the junction contained 1 base not matched to a gene. CDR3 bases: TGTGCCAGCAGTGAATGGGGACAGGGGAACACCGGGGAGCTGTTTTTT. The encoded protein is CASSEWGQGNTGELFF.

With regard to this clonotype: The junction differs from germline at one of its ends, possibly a read error. This chain joins TRBV5-1 and TRBJ2-7; TRBD1 aligns across 7 bases. This CDR3 spans 14 amino acids. Germline CDR1 reads SGHRS; CDR2 reads YFSETQ. CDR3 protein: CASSLDRGHYEQYF. As DNA, the CDR3 is TGCGCCAGCAGCTTGGACAGGGGCCACTACGAGCAATACTTC.

The table lists this clonotype with many counts. The chain recombines TRBV5-1 with TRBJ1-1, with 11 positions matching TRBD1. J was trimmed by 4 bases and V by 4 bases; bases with no gene match: 6. Germline V gene data show CDR1 as SGHRS and CDR2 as YFSETQ. The CDR3 is made up of 15 amino acids. CDR3 sequence: CASSQTGTGGTEAFF. The CDR3 DNA is TGCGCCAGCAGCCAAACCGGGACAGGGGGCACTGAAGCTTTCTTT.

This clonotype was detected ten times or more. V usage is TRBV29-1 and J usage is TRBJ2-2; unclear D gene. The CDR3 consists of 13 residues. Germline CDR1 SQVTM, CDR2 ANQGSEA. V dropped 5 bases and J dropped 4 bases, with 11 bases sitting between them. Here the CDR3 reads CSVPRSATGELFF. CDR3 DNA sequence: TGCAGCGTTCCGCGCAGCGCCACCGGGGAGCTGTTTTTT.

This clonotype showed up many times. The rearrangement uses TRBV28 and TRBJ2-7; TRBD1 agrees at 12 bases. Unmatched junction bases numbered 14, after V lost 8 bases and J lost 12 bases. Germline V gives CDR1 MDHEN, CDR2 SYDVKM. The CDR3 contains 14 residues. CDR3 nucleotides: TGTGCCAGCCGACCCCCCGGGACAGGGGGCCTGCCGTACTTC. As protein: CASRPPGTGGLPYF.